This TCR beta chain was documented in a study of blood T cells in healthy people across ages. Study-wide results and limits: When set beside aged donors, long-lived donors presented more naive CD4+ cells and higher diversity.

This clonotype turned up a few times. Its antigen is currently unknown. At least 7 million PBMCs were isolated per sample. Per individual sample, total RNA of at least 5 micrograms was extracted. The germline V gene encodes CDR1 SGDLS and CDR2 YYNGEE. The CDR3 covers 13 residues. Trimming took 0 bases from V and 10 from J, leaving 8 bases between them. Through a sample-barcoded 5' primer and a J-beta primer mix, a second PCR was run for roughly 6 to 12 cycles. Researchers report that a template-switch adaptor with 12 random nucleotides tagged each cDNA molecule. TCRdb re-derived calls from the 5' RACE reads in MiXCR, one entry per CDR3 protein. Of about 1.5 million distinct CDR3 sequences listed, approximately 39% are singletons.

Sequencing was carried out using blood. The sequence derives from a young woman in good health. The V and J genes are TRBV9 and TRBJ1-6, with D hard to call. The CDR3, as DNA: TGTGCCAGCAGCGTAGCGGAAAGGTCACCCCTCCACTTT. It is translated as CASSVAERSPLHF.